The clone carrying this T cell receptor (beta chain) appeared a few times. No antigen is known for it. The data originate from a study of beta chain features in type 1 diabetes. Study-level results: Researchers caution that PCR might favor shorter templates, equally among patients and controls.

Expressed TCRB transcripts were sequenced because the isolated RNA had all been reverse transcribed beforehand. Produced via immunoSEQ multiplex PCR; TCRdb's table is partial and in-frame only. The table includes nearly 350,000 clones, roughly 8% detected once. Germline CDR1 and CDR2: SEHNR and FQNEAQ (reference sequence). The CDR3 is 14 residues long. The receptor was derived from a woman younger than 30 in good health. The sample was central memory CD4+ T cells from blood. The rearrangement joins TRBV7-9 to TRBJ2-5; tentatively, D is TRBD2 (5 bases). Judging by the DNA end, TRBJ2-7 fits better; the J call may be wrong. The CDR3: CASSSTGFHYEQYF. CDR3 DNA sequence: TGTGCCAGCAGCTCCACGGGATTCCACTACGAGCAGTACTTC.